Following are 23 T cell receptor beta chains from one sample sequenced in a study of OX40 agonist ivuxolimab in advanced cancers. Clones were sequenced by immunoSEQ multiplex PCR, and TCRdb holds only the in-frame ones, with some missing. The sample carries 55,000 to 65,000 clones, approximately 93% recorded once. The sequencing here drew on CD4+ or CD8+ T cells sorted from blood, taken in a trial of the OX40 agonist ivuxolimab. These receptors all stem from an adult with an advanced solid tumor such as melanoma, head and neck, liver or kidney cancer.

V is TRBV27 and J is TRBJ1-1; D gene unclear. CDR1 and CDR2 from the germline V gene are MNHEY and SMNVEV (reference sequence). The CDR3 length is 13 residues. The V and J ends lost 0 bases and 3 bases respectively, with 5 bases between them. The CDR3 loop is CASSLSRDTEAFF. CDR3 coding DNA: TGTGCCAGCAGTTTATCGAGGGACACTGAAGCTTTCTTT.

A single count supports this clone. The rearrangement uses TRBV27 and TRBJ2-5; 12 nucleotides align to TRBD2. Germline CDR1 MNHEY, CDR2 SMNVEV (reference sequence). With V trimmed by 6 bases and J by 0 bases, 8 bases remained unmatched. This CDR3 is built from 17 residues. CDR3 sequence: CASSSRLAGDYQETQYF. CDR3 bases: TGTGCCAGCAGCTCTCGACTAGCGGGGGACTACCAAGAGACCCAGTACTTC.

The DNA of the CDR3 is TGTGCCAGCAGTTATTCAGGGGGCCATGGCTACACCTTC. Its translation: CASSYSGGHGYTF. V usage is TRBV6-1 and J usage is TRBJ1-2; 8 nucleotides line up with TRBD1. V was pared by 5 bases and J by 6 bases, with 5 bases of the junction left unmatched. Germline-derived CDR1 and CDR2 are MNHNS and SASEGT. This CDR3 is 13 amino acids long.

This chain connects TRBV11-3 to TRBJ1-2, with D possibly matching TRBD1 (6 bases). V was shortened by 3 bases and J by 4 bases, with 9 bases between the two germline ends. Germline V CDR1 and CDR2: SGHNT, YENEEA. The CDR3 is 13 residues long. CDR3 in DNA: TGTGCCAGCAGCTTCGGAGGGGGCTATGGCTACACCTTC. The encoded protein is CASSFGGGYGYTF.

The CDR3: CASSGVQAGEQYF. The CDR3 coding sequence is TGCGCCAGCAGTGGGGTCCAAGCGGGGGAGCAGTACTTC. The genes are TRBV10-1 and TRBJ2-7; the match to TRBD2 covers 7 bases. J was trimmed by 7 bases and V by 4 bases; bases with no gene match: 7. CDR3 length equals 13 residues. Germline CDR1 reads WNHNN; CDR2 reads SYGVQD (reference sequence).

With respect to this clone: Other nucleotide sequences in the sample specify the same CDR3. This chain uses TRBV15 with TRBJ2-5; D might be TRBD1 or TRBD2, each matching 5 bases. The germline V gene encodes CDR1 LNHNV and CDR2 YYDKDF (reference sequence). V gave up 0 bases and J gave up 1 base, with 9 bases separating them. The CDR3 spans 15 residues. The CDR3 is CATSRDGAPQETQYF. DNA for the CDR3: TGTGCCACCAGCAGAGACGGGGCCCCCCAAGAGACCCAGTACTTC.

V gene TRBV7-8 combines with J gene TRBJ1-1, with D uncertain. The CDR3 contains 12 residues. Germline CDR1 is SGHVS and CDR2 is FQNEAQ. The germline V and J ends were trimmed by 3 bases and 6 bases, with 8 bases remaining between them. CDR3 sequence (DNA): TGTGCCAGCAGCTTTAGGGCTTCTGAAGCTTTCTTT. This encodes CASSFRASEAFF. The full variable domain, in which reference TRBV7-8 and TRBJ1-1 provide the parts outside the CDR3, is GAGVSQSPRYKVAKRGQDVALRCDPISGHVSLFWYQQALGQGPEFLTYFQNEAQLDKSGLPSDRFFAERPEGSVSTLKIQRTQQEDSAVYLCASSFRASEAFFGQGTRLTVV.

V and J are TRBV19 and TRBJ1-1; D ambiguous. Germline V gives CDR1 LNHDA, CDR2 SQIVND (reference sequence). The CDR3 has 13 residues. The ends were cut back, 4 bases at V and 1 base at J, with 7 bases in the middle. CDR3 residues: CASSNRENTEAFF. As DNA, the CDR3 is TGTGCCAGTAGTAATAGGGAGAACACTGAAGCTTTCTTT.

In this sample, this clone turned up once. The chain joins TRBV7-9 to TRBJ1-2, with D hard to call. The CDR3 extends over 11 amino acids. V was shortened by 1 base and J by 7 bases, with 4 bases between the two germline ends. Germline V gives CDR1 SEHNR, CDR2 FQNEAQ (reference sequence). DNA of the CDR3: TGTGCCAGCAGCTTAGGGGGTGGCTACACCTTC. It translates to CASSLGGGYTF.

The chain uses TRBV28 and TRBJ1-2; maybe TRBD1 (6 bases). The CDR3 is 13 amino acids. The V and J ends lost 7 bases and 5 bases respectively, with 14 bases between them. Per germline, CDR1 MDHEN and CDR2 SYDVKM. CDR3 amino acids: CASNLQGWYGYTF. Here the CDR3 DNA reads TGTGCCAGCAACCTACAGGGATGGTATGGCTACACCTTC.

This rearrangement joins TRBV28 to TRBJ2-7; D remains ambiguous. Germline CDR1 reads MDHEN; CDR2 reads SYDVKM. With 5 bases removed from V and 4 bases from J, the gap between germline ends came to 9 bases. This CDR3 contains 12 residues. This CDR3 is CASSERQYEQYF. The DNA for the CDR3 is TGTGCCAGCAGTGAAAGGCAGTACGAGCAGTACTTC. Using reference TRBV28 and TRBJ2-7 for the parts outside the CDR3, the full variable domain is DVKVTQSSRYLVKRTGEKVFLECVQDMDHENMFWYRQDPGLGLRLIYFSYDVKMKEKGDIPEGYSVSREKKERFSLILESASTNQTSMYLCASSERQYEQYFGPGTRLTVT.

This chain links TRBV11-3 with TRBJ2-1; D remains unclear. This CDR3 has 11 amino acids. Trimming removed 1 base from V and 7 bases from J, with 2 bases in between. Germline V gene data show CDR1 as SGHNT and CDR2 as YENEEA. Written as DNA, the CDR3 is TGTGCCAGCAGCTTAGGTAATGAGCAGTTCTTC. Amino acid sequence: CASSLGNEQFF.

The chain links TRBV19 to TRBJ2-2, with D hard to call. The CDR3 covers 18 residues. V gave up 3 bases and J gave up 1 base, with 18 bases separating them. Germline V gene data show CDR1 as LNHDA and CDR2 as SQIVND (reference sequence). The chain's CDR3 is CASSMPRILDWNTGELFF. CDR3 bases: TGTGCCAGTAGTATGCCGAGGATTCTCGATTGGAACACCGGGGAGCTGTTTTTT.

The chain recombines TRBV5-5 with TRBJ1-1; D remains unclear. V was shortened by 0 bases and J by 1 base, with 4 bases between the two germline ends. This CDR3 contains 13 residues. Germline V gives CDR1 SGHKS, CDR2 YYEKEE (reference sequence). CDR3 amino acids: CASSLDTNTEAFF. The CDR3 DNA reads as TGTGCCAGCAGCTTGGACACGAACACTGAAGCTTTCTTT. Together with reference TRBV5-5 and TRBJ1-1, the CDR3 gives the full variable domain: DAGVTQSPTHLIKTRGQQVTLRCSPISGHKSVSWYQQVLGQGPQFIFQYYEKEERGRGNFPDRFSARQFPNYSSELNVNALLLGDSALYLCASSLDTNTEAFFGQGTRLTVV.

CDR3 protein: CASSYGPETQETQYF. In DNA, the CDR3 is TGTGCCAGCAGCTACGGTCCCGAGACTCAAGAGACCCAGTACTTC. The chain links TRBV7-9 to TRBJ2-5; D ambiguous. V dropped 4 bases and J dropped 2 bases, with 14 bases sitting between them. This CDR3 has 15 residues. Germline V gene data show CDR1 as SEHNR and CDR2 as FQNEAQ (reference sequence).

This chain joins TRBV14 and TRBJ2-1; D remains unclear. The V end was cut by 1 base, the J end by 4 bases, with 5 bases between. CDR1 and CDR2 (germline): SGHDN, FVKESK. The CDR3 has 13 residues. The CDR3 coding sequence is TGTGCCAGCAGCCAAGTAAAATACAATGAGCAGTTCTTC. As protein: CASSQVKYNEQFF.

The chain employs TRBV13 and TRBJ1-1; D not certain. The V and J ends lost 1 base and 0 bases respectively, with 6 bases between them. The CDR3 has 14 residues. Per the germline V gene, CDR1 is PRHDT and CDR2 is FYEKMQ (reference sequence). CDR3 nucleotide sequence: TGTGCCAGCAGCTTAGCTGCAGTGAACACTGAAGCTTTCTTT. This translates into CASSLAAVNTEAFF.

This chain joins TRBV6-4 and TRBJ2-3, with D uncertain. With 2 bases removed from V and 4 bases from J, the gap between germline ends came to 7 bases. The germline gives CDR1 MRHNA, CDR2 SNTAGT. The CDR3 covers 13 residues. The DNA for the CDR3 is TGTGCCAGCAGTGACGTAGGCGCAGATACGCAGTATTTT. Translated: CASSDVGADTQYF.

The sample holds one count of this clone. The chain links TRBV27 to TRBJ2-7, with D possibly matching TRBD2 (5 bases). V was cut by 0 bases and J by 3 bases, with 12 bases left in between. In germline, CDR1 is MNHEY, CDR2 SMNVEV (reference sequence). The CDR3 runs to 15 residues. Written as DNA, the CDR3 is TGTGCCAGCAGTTTATCGGCTGCAGACTACTACGAGCAGTACTTC. This encodes CASSLSAADYYEQYF.

V is TRBV6-1 and J is TRBJ2-2; D gene ambiguous. The germline V and J ends were trimmed by 3 bases and 8 bases, with 4 bases remaining between them. The length of the CDR3 is 11 residues. CDR1 MNHNS and CDR2 SASEGT come from the germline V gene. The CDR3 protein is CASSELGELFF. In DNA, the CDR3 is TGTGCCAGCAGTGAGCTAGGGGAGCTGTTTTTT.

The V and J genes are TRBV6-6 and TRBJ2-5; D is possibly TRBD1 (6 bases). V was trimmed by 1 base and J by 1 base, leaving 13 bases between them. The CDR3 consists of 16 residues. CDR1 is MNHNY, CDR2 SVGAGI, per germline (reference sequence). CDR3 loop: CASSYFVGHGQETQYF. DNA for the CDR3: TGTGCCAGCAGTTACTTTGTGGGACACGGCCAAGAGACCCAGTACTTC.

The genes are TRBV5-5 and TRBJ2-7; a weak D match, TRBD2 (6 bases). This CDR3 contains 14 residues. V was cut by 6 bases and J by 0 bases, with 13 bases left in between. Germline V gene sequence: CDR1 SGHKS, CDR2 YYEKEE (reference sequence). For the CDR3, the DNA is TGTGCCAGCATGGGGACTCTGAGCTCCTACGAGCAGTACTTC. Protein sequence: CASMGTLSSYEQYF. The full variable domain, in which reference TRBV5-5 and TRBJ2-7 provide the parts outside the CDR3, is DAGVTQSPTHLIKTRGQQVTLRCSPISGHKSVSWYQQVLGQGPQFIFQYYEKEERGRGNFPDRFSARQFPNYSSELNVNALLLGDSALYLCASMGTLSSYEQYFGPGTRLTVT.

The chain joins TRBV27 to TRBJ1-1; the D is unclear. Trimming shortened V by 2 bases and J by 11 bases, and 12 bases separated the two germline ends. The length of the CDR3 is 12 residues. Germline V gene data show CDR1 as MNHEY and CDR2 as SMNVEV (reference sequence). The CDR3 loop is CASSLVAGRAFF. The CDR3 DNA is TGTGCCAGCAGTTTAGTGGCCGGGCGGGCTTTCTTT.